Shown below are 14 T cell receptor beta chains from a single sample sequenced in a study of patients and donors after allogeneic stem cell transplantation. TCRdb reprocessed the RT-PCR reads via MiXCR and lists one record per CDR3 protein. Of fewer than 250,000 distinct CDR3 sequences listed, 11% to 15% are singletons. The sequenced material came from blood, either unsorted or a sorted T cell fraction (not recorded which). These receptor sequences come from a human donor who was either an allogeneic HSCT recipient or a stem cell or donor lymphocyte infusion donor (not recorded which). It is not recorded whose cells these are; they may come from a transplant donor.

The chain has TRBV20-1 and TRBJ2-1; TRBD2 matches 8 bases. The CDR3 totals 14 residues. J was trimmed by 4 bases and V by 7 bases; bases with no gene match: 9. Per germline, CDR1 DFQATT and CDR2 SNEGSKA (reference sequence). In DNA form, the CDR3 reads TGCAGTGTCTCGCGGGGGGAGCAATACAATGAGCAGTTCTTC. Protein sequence: CSVSRGEQYNEQFF.

This clonotype was recorded at least ten times. V gene TRBV5-1 combines with J gene TRBJ2-7; 7 bases are a match to TRBD1. This CDR3 comprises 13 residues. Trimming at V came to 3 bases and at J to 1 base, leaving 1 base not matched to a gene. CDR1 is SGHRS and CDR2 is YFSETQ in the germline V gene. The CDR3, as DNA: TGCGCCAGCAGCTGGGACAGTTCCTACGAGCAGTACTTC. Its protein product is CASSWDSSYEQYF.

This clonotype was seen a handful of times. The chain is built from TRBV5-1 and TRBJ1-2; TRBD1 matches at 7 bases. V was clipped by 4 bases and J by 3 bases; unmatched bases: 6. In germline, CDR1 is SGHRS, CDR2 YFSETQ. This CDR3 is built from 14 residues. CDR3 bases: TGCGCCAGCAGCGGCGCCGGGACAGACTATGGCTACACCTTC. Protein: CASSGAGTDYGYTF.

The chain has TRBV7-3 and TRBJ2-3; 11 nucleotides align to TRBD2. Germline assignment: CDR1 SGHTA and CDR2 FQGTGA. With 4 bases clipped from V and 3 bases from J, the junction kept 6 bases outside the gene matches. The CDR3 extends over 16 amino acids. The CDR3 DNA reads TGTGCCAGCAGCTCGCTAGCGGGAGGAATAACAGATACGCAGTATTTT. This gives the protein CASSSLAGGITDTQYF. Filled out from reference TRBV7-3 and TRBJ2-3, the complete variable domain reads GAGVSQTPSNKVTEKGKYVELRCDPISGHTALYWYRQSLGQGPEFLIYFQGTGAADDSGLPNDRFFAVRPEGSVSTLKIQRTERGDSAVYLCASSSLAGGITDTQYFGPGTRLTVL.

This clonotype was detected a few times. The chain joins TRBV4-1 to TRBJ2-2; D is ambiguous. V lost 0 bases to trimming and J lost 5 bases, with 7 bases between them. The CDR3 is 14 residues long. Germline CDR1 and CDR2: MGHRA and YSYEKL. CDR3 amino acids: CASSQDFKTGELFF. CDR3 nucleotides: TGCGCCAGCAGCCAAGATTTTAAAACCGGGGAGCTGTTTTTT.

In this sample, this clonotype turned up a few times. CDR3 in amino acids: CASRIRPAQGGTEAFF. CDR3 nucleotide sequence: TGCGCCAGCAGGATTCGCCCTGCGCAGGGTGGCACTGAAGCTTTCTTT. The chain employs TRBV5-1 and TRBJ1-1; tentatively, D is TRBD1 (5 bases). The CDR3 is made up of 16 amino acids. Trimming removed 5 bases at V and 4 bases at J, with 21 bases between. Germline-derived CDR1 and CDR2 are SGHRS and YFSETQ.

In its sample, this clonotype was seen a few times. The chain links TRBV20-1 to TRBJ2-1; TRBD2 matches at 11 bases. This CDR3 contains 19 residues. Trimming cost V 3 bases and J 2 bases; bases outside gene matches: 15. CDR1 and CDR2 (germline): DFQATT, SNEGSKA (reference sequence). CDR3 amino acids: CSASSPGLAGGPAYNEQFF. The CDR3 coding sequence is TGCAGTGCTAGCTCCCCCGGGCTAGCGGGGGGACCAGCCTACAATGAGCAGTTCTTC.

This clonotype has only a few counts. CDR3 sequence: CASSSQGDIQPQHF. The CDR3 region has the DNA TGTGCCAGCAGTTCACAGGGGGACATCCAGCCCCAGCATTTT. This rearrangement joins TRBV6-2 or TRBV6-3 to TRBJ1-5; 8 positions match TRBD1. Germline V gene lookup returns CDR1 MNHEY and CDR2 SVGEGT. The J segment lost 7 bases and the V segment lost 4 bases, leaving 6 bases of the junction unmatched. The CDR3 is made up of 14 amino acids.

Here the CDR3 DNA reads TGTGCCAGCTCAGAAGGGCAGGGAAGTACCAAAAACATTCAGTACTTC. Its translation: CASSEGQGSTKNIQYF. J is TRBJ2-4 and V is TRBV18, with D possibly matching TRBD1 (5 bases). With 5 bases removed from V and 2 bases from J, the gap between germline ends came to 16 bases. The CDR3 sequence is 16 residues long. Germline lookup yields CDR1 KGHSH and CDR2 LQKENI.

The table lists this clonotype with a few counts. The chain carries TRBV15 and TRBJ2-1, with 9 bases that match TRBD2. The CDR3 extends over 16 amino acids. Per germline, CDR1 LNHNV and CDR2 YYDKDF (reference sequence). With 0 bases clipped from V and 9 bases from J, the junction kept 9 bases outside the gene matches. The CDR3 sequence is CATSREAGGVGVEQFF. The CDR3 region has the DNA TGTGCCACCAGCAGAGAGGCGGGAGGGGTGGGGGTTGAGCAGTTCTTC.

The rearrangement uses TRBV30 and TRBJ1-1; D is unresolved. CDR1 and CDR2 from the germline V gene are GTSNPN and SVGIG (reference sequence). The V end lost 5 bases, the J end lost 1 base, and 2 bases lay between the germline ends. The CDR3 is made up of 10 amino acids. The CDR3 is CAWGNTEAFF. The CDR3 DNA reads as TGTGCCTGGGGGAACACTGAAGCTTTCTTT. The variable domain in full, with the rest retrieved from reference TRBV30 and TRBJ1-1, is SQTIHQWPATLVQPVGSPLSLECTVEGTSNPNLYWYRQAAGRGLQLLFYSVGIGQISSEVPQNLSASRPQDRQFILSSKKLLLSDSGFYLCAWGNTEAFFGQGTRLTVV.

This clonotype was observed a handful of times. The V and J genes are TRBV27 and TRBJ2-2, with D possibly TRBD2 on 5 matching bases. The CDR3 consists of 17 residues. The V gene lost 3 bases and the J gene lost 5 bases, with 19 bases spanning the gap. Per germline, CDR1 MNHEY and CDR2 SMNVEV (reference sequence). The CDR3 region is CASSFFGVHGRTGELFF. CDR3 DNA sequence: TGTGCCAGCAGTTTTTTCGGGGTGCATGGTCGTACCGGGGAGCTGTTTTTT.

This clonotype came up a few times. The chain couples TRBV7-7 to TRBJ2-5; D is ambiguous. This CDR3 is built from 13 residues. Germline lookup yields CDR1 SSHAT and CDR2 FNYEAQ (reference sequence). The V end was cut by 4 bases, the J end by 5 bases, with 11 bases between. The CDR3 DNA is TGTGCCAGCAGCTCCCTGGACGGGGAGACCCAGTACTTC. It yields the protein CASSSLDGETQYF.

This clonotype was counted between two and nine times. V and J are TRBV5-1 and TRBJ1-2, with 10 bases aligning to TRBD1. CDR1 and CDR2 from the germline V gene are SGHRS and YFSETQ. The CDR3 has 16 residues. Trimming removed 0 bases from V and 0 bases from J; junction bases left unmatched: 2. DNA for the CDR3: TGCGCCAGCAGCTTGGCCGGGACAGGGGCTAACTATGGCTACACCTTC. It yields the protein CASSLAGTGANYGYTF.